This T cell receptor beta chain was captured in a study of blood T cell repertoires in COVID-19. Study summary: Spain, Italy and the United States supplied samples that represented acute and convalescent COVID-19. PBMCs, B-cell-depleted T cells, or T cells provided the cDNA or gDNA that made up the material.

Germline V CDR1 and CDR2: LNHDA, SQIVND (reference sequence). The CDR3 covers 16 residues. V lost 4 bases to trimming and J lost 8 bases; unmatched junction nucleotides: 13. In the original workflow: Reference gene primers were amplified, and this amplification served to estimate nucleated cell counts. Measured with immunoSEQ multiplex PCR; TCRdb has only the in-frame clones, and not every one. D and trimming come from the DNA, and the V and J calls and clone size come from that table. The table lists about 180,000 clones, about 91% of them singletons. The chain couples TRBV19 to TRBJ2-1; 8 nucleotides line up with TRBD2. This TCR was sampled from a woman in her twenties or thirties with acute or convalescent COVID-19. The sample was peripheral blood. CDR3 in amino acids: CASSNSPGLVNYEQFF. As DNA, the CDR3 is TGTGCCAGTAGTAATTCACCGGGACTAGTGAATTATGAGCAGTTCTTC.